The T cell receptor beta chain under discussion was sequenced for a study of technical replicates of blood from a handful of donors. Clones were read by immunoSEQ multiplex PCR, and TCRdb kept only the in-frame ones, dropping some. The sample lists 65,000 to 80,000 clones, under 99% seen once, with 0.2% to 0.25% in the top ten. The sequence was collected from a human donor in good health. Sequencing was carried out using T cells isolated from PBMCs.

CDR3: CASSPGQLRYGYTF. The CDR3 DNA is TGTGCCAGCAGCCCCGGACAGCTTCGCTATGGCTACACCTTC. The rearrangement joins TRBV19 to TRBJ1-2; TRBD1 is a possible D gene (6 bases). The CDR3 has 14 amino acids. Germline-derived CDR1 and CDR2 are LNHDA and SQIVND (reference sequence). V lost 9 bases and J lost 4, with 18 bases in between.